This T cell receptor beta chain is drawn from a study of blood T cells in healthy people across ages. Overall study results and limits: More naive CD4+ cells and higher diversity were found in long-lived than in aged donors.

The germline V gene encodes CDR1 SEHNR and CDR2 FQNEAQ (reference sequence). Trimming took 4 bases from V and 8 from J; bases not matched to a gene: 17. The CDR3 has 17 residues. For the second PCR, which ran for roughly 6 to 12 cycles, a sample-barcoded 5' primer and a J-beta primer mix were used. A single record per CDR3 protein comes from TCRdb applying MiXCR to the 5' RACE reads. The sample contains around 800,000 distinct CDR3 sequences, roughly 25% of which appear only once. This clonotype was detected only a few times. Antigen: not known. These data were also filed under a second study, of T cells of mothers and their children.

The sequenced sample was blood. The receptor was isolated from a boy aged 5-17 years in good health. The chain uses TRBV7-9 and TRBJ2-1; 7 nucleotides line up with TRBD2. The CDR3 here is CASSSAGGGGGYDEQFF. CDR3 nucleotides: TGTGCCAGCAGCTCCGCCGGGGGTGGCGGGGGTTACGATGAGCAGTTCTTC.